The TCR beta chain described here comes from a study of T-cell memory formation after mild COVID-19. The TCR alpha and TCR beta cDNA libraries, bearing sample barcodes and UMIs, were generated by 5'RACE using constant-segment primers. TCRdb reprocessed the 5' RACE reads via MiXCR and lists one record per CDR3 protein. The repertoire holds more than 300,000 distinct CDR3 sequences, with 20% to 25% as singletons. This clonotype was seen only a few times. Trimming removed 0 bases at V and 8 bases at J, with 18 bases between. The germline V gene has CDR1 SGHRS and CDR2 YFSETQ. This CDR3 comprises 16 residues.

This chain connects TRBV5-1 to TRBJ2-1; D gene unclear. The receptor was isolated from a man aged 18 to 29 who had mild COVID-19 (a few samples of this study predate the infection). Cell type and time point are not known. The sample was PBMCs or a T cell subset sorted from them (not recorded which). The CDR3 nucleotides read TGCGCCAGCAGCTTGGTTGGCAGGCCCAGGTGGGATGAGCAGTTCTTC. Translation: CASSLVGRPRWDEQFF. The full variable domain, its missing parts supplied by reference TRBV5-1 and TRBJ2-1, is KAGVTQTPRYLIKTRGQQVTLSCSPISGHRSVSWYQQTPGQGLQFLFEYFSETQRNKGNFPGRFSGRQFSNSRSEMNVSTLELGDSALYLCASSLVGRPRWDEQFFGPGTRLTVL.